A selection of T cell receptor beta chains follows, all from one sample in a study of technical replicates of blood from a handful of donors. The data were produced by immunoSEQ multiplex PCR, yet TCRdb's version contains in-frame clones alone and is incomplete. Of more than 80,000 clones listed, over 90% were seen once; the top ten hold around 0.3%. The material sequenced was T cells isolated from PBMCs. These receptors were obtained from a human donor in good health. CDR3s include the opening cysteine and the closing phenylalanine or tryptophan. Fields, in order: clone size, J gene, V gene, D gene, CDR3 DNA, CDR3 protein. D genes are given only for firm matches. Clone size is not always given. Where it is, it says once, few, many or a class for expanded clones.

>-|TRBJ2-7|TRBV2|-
TGTGCCACGACGACGCGGCTCGCCGAGCAGTACTTC
CATTTRLAEQYF
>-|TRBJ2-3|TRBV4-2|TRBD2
TGTGCCAGCAGCCAAGAACCGGCTAGCGGAGATACGCAGTATTTT
CASSQEPASGDTQYF
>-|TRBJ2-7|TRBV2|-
TGTGCCAGCAGTGGTGGGACTTCCTACGAGCAGTACTTC
CASSGGTSYEQYF
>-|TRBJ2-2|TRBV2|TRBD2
TGTGCCAGCAAGGGAGGACTAGCGGGAGGGTTTGGCGGGGAGCTGTTTTTT
CASKGGLAGGFGGELFF
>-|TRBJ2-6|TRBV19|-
TGTGCCAGTAGTGGACAGCAGATCTCTGGGGCCAACGTCCTGACTTTC
CASSGQQISGANVLTF
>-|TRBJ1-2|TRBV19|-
TGTGCCAGTAACCCTAGTCTCAACTATGGCTACACCTTC
CASNPSLNYGYTF
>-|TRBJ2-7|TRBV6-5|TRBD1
TGTGCCAGCAGTTTAGGACAGGGGAGATACGAGCAGTACTTC
CASSLGQGRYEQYF
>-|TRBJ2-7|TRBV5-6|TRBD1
TGTGCCAGCAGCACATCACCGGGACAGGGGCCCCACGAGCAGTACTTC
CASSTSPGQGPHEQYF
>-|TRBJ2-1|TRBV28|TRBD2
TGTGCCAGCAGCGATCTAGCGGGAGTCAGTGAGCAGTTCTTC
CASSDLAGVSEQFF
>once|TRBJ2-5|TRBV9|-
TGTGCCAGCAGCGAGGGGGCAGGGGGGGAGACCCAGTACTTC
CASSEGAGGETQYF
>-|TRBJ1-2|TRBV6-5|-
TGTGCCAGCAGTTCCAACAGGGTAGGCTACACCTTC
CASSSNRVGYTF
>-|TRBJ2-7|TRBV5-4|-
TGTGCCAGCAGCTTGGAGCAGGGGTTCTACGAGCAGTACTTC
CASSLEQGFYEQYF
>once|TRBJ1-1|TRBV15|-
TGTGCCACCAGCAGTGACAGTCCCCCGACCACTGAAGCTTTCTTT
CATSSDSPPTTEAFF
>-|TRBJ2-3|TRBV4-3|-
TGCGCCAGCAGCCAAGATAGGCTTCAGGGGAGAGGCACAGATACGCAGTATTTT
CASSQDRLQGRGTDTQYF
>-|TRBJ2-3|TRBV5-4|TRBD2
TGTGCCAGCAGCTTCAGACTAGCGGGAGGAACCACAGATACGCAGTATTTT
CASSFRLAGGTTDTQYF
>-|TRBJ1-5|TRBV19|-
TGTGCCAGTAGTTCCCTTTGGGAGGGACATCAGCCCCAGCATTTT
CASSSLWEGHQPQHF
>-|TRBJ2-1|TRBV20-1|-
TGCAGTGCTAGTAATTACGGAGGGGAGTTCTTC
CSASNYGGEFF
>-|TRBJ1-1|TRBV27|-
TGTGCCAGCAGTTTGGGCAGGGGTAGCACTGAAGCTTTCTTT
CASSLGRGSTEAFF
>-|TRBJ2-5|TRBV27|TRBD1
TGTGCCAGCAGGGGACAGACTCAAGAGACCCAGTACTTC
CASRGQTQETQYF
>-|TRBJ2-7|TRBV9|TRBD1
TGTGCCAGCAGCCCTAGATCGGGACAGGGTACCTACGAGCAGTACTTC
CASSPRSGQGTYEQYF
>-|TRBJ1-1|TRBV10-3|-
TGTGCCATCAAACCGCCAGGGGACACTGAAGCTTTCTTT
CAIKPPGDTEAFF
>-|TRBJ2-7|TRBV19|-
TGTGCCAGTAGTATAGCGCGGACCTACGAGCAGTACTTC
CASSIARTYEQYF
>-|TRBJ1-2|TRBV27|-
TGTGCCAGCAGCCTAGGACAGAATTATGGCTACACCTTC
CASSLGQNYGYTF
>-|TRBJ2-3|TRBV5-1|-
TGCGCCAGCAGCTTGGAGCGCGGGATCACAGATACGCAGTATTTT
CASSLERGITDTQYF
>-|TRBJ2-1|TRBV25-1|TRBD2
TGTGCCAGCAGTGAATCCCTGGGACTAGAATACAATGAGCAGTTCTTC
CASSESLGLEYNEQFF
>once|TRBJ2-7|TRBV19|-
TGTGCCAGTAATTCAGTTGACTCCTACGAGCAGTACTTC
CASNSVDSYEQYF
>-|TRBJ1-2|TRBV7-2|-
TGTGCCAGCAGCCCCCTTCTCTATGGCTACACCTTC
CASSPLLYGYTF
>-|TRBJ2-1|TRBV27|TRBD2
TGTGCCAGCAGTGGCTTCGGGGGGGATGAGCAGTTCTTC
CASSGFGGDEQFF
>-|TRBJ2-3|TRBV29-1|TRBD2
TGCAGCGTTGAGGGACTAGCAGGCACAGATACGCAGTATTTT
CSVEGLAGTDTQYF
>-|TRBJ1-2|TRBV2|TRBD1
TGTGCCAGCAGTGAAGCCACAGGGGTGGGCTACACCTTC
CASSEATGVGYTF
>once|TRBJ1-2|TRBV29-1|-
TGCAGCGCCGCAGACAGGAGGACAGACTATGGCTACACCTTC
CSAADRRTDYGYTF
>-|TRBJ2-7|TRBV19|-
TGTGCCAGTAGCGGACAGCCTTCGGACGAGCAGTACTTC
CASSGQPSDEQYF
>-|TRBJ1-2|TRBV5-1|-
TGCGCCAGCAGCTTGGTGTCGGGCGGGAACTATGGCTACACCTTC
CASSLVSGGNYGYTF
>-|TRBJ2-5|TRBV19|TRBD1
TGTGCCAGTAGTGGGGACAGGGAAGAGACCCAGTACTTC
CASSGDREETQYF
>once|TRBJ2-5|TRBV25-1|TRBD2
TGTGCCAGCAGTACTACTAGCGGCTTTGAAGAGACCCAGTACTTC
CASSTTSGFEETQYF
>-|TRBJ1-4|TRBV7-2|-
TGTGCCAGCAGCTACGGGTCCACTAATGAAAAACTGTTTTTT
CASSYGSTNEKLFF
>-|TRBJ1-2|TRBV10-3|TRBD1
TGTGCCATCAAGGGTACGGGACAGGGGGTAAACTATGGCTACACCTTC
CAIKGTGQGVNYGYTF
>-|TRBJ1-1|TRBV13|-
TGTGCCAGCAGCTTAGGCCCTAAAGCTGAAGCTTTCTTT
CASSLGPKAEAFF
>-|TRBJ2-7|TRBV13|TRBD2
TGTGCCAGCAGCGTCTCCCCGGGACTAACGTACGAGCAGTACTTC
CASSVSPGLTYEQYF
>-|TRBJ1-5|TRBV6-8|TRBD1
TGTGCCAGCAGCTCCGGGACAGGGTATAGCAATCAGCCCCAGCATTTT
CASSSGTGYSNQPQHF
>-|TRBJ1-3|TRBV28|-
TGTGCCAGCAGTTTACAACAGGGATACGGAAACACCATATATTTT
CASSLQQGYGNTIYF
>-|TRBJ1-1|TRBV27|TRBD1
TGTGCCAGCACCGGCCAGGGGGCGCGCTCTATCACTGAAGCTTTCTTT
CASTGQGARSITEAFF
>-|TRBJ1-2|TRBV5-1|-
TGCGCCAGCAGAGGAGGGTTTTTGGAGTTCTTAGGGGGCTACACCTTC
CASRGGFLEFLGGYTF
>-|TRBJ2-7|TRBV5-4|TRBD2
TGTGCCAGCAGCTCCAATTTGGGGGGGAACGAGCAGTACTTC
CASSSNLGGNEQYF
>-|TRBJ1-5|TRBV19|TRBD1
TGTGCCAGTAGTATCGACCCGGCCGGGAGGGGGCATCAGCCCCAGCATTTT
CASSIDPAGRGHQPQHF
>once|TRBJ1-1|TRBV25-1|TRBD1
TGTGCCAGCGGAGGACAGGGGGCGGATGAAGCTTTCTTT
CASGGQGADEAFF
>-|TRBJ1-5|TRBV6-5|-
TGTGCCAGCAGCCCCTCAGCGAGCAATCAGCCCCAGCATTTT
CASSPSASNQPQHF
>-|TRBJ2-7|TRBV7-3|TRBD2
TGTGCCAGCAGCTTAAACCCCACCCTAGCGGGCTACGAGCAGTACTTC
CASSLNPTLAGYEQYF
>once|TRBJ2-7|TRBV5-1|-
TGCGCCAGCAGCTTGGGTGCGGGGCTCCTCTACGAGCAGTACTTC
CASSLGAGLLYEQYF
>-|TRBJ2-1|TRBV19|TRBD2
TGTGCCAGTAGTCTGTGGGGGAGGGAAACTGAGCAGTTCTTC
CASSLWGRETEQFF
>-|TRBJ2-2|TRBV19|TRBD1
TGTGCCAGTGGGACAGGGGGCACCGGGGAGCTGTTTTTT
CASGTGGTGELFF
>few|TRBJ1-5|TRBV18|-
TGTGCCAGCTCACCGGGGGAACAGGGAAATCAGCCCCAGCATTTT
CASSPGEQGNQPQHF
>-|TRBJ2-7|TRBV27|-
TGTGCCAGCAGTTTACGGGATTCACCCTACGAGCAGTACTTC
CASSLRDSPYEQYF